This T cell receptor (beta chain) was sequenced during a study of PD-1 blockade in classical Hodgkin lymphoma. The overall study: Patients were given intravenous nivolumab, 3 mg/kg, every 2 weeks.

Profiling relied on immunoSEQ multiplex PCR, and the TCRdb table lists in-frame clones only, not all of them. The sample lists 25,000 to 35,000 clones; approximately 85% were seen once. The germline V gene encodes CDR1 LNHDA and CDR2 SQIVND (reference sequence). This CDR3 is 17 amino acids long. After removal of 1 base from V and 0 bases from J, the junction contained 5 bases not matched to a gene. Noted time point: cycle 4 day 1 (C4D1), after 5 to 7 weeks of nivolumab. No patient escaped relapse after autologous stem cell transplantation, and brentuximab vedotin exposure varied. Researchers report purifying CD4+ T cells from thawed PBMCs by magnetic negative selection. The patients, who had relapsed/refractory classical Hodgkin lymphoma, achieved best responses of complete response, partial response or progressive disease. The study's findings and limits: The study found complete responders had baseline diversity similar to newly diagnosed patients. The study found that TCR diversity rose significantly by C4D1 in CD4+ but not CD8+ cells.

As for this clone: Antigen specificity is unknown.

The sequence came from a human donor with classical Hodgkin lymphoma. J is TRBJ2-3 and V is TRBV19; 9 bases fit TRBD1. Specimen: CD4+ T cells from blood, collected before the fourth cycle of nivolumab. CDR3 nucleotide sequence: TGTGCCAGTAGTATAGGGAGGGGGACAGGGAGCACAGATACGCAGTATTTT. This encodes CASSIGRGTGSTDTQYF.